This T cell receptor (beta chain) was documented in a study of blood T cell repertoires in COVID-19. On the study more broadly: The cDNA or gDNA used as material had been derived from T cells, B-cell-depleted T cells, or PBMCs.

Source study methods: Quantification of nucleated cells was approximated via reference gene primer amplification. Profiled with immunoSEQ multiplex PCR; TCRdb holds only in-frame clones, not every one. V and J calls and clone size are as listed in that table; D and trimming were resolved from the DNA. The sample records about 120,000 clones, around nine tenths being singletons. During active infection, Seattle patients enrolled and were then monitored through disease. The CDR3 totals 16 residues. Germline V gives CDR1 SGHTA, CDR2 FQGNSA. J gave up 1 base and V 2 bases, and 5 bases lay outside the gene matches.

Sequenced input: peripheral blood. V usage is TRBV7-2 and J usage is TRBJ1-5; 7 bases are shared with TRBD1. The receptor was isolated from a man between 60 and 75 years old with COVID-19, enrolled during active disease. The DNA for the CDR3 is TGTGCCAGCAGCTTACGAACAGGGGTCAGCAATCAGCCCCAGCATTTT. Residues: CASSLRTGVSNQPQHF.